The text below deals with one T cell receptor beta chain. The antigen is not known. A much larger clone differs from this one at a single base, so this may be a read error. The CDR3 loop spans 15 amino acids. The ends were cut back, 0 bases at V and 4 bases at J, with 9 bases in the middle. Germline values: CDR1 SGHTA, CDR2 FQGNSA. TCRdb re-called the 5' RACE reads through MiXCR, storing one row per CDR3 protein. The table has about 240,000 distinct CDR3 sequences, about 9.1% seen once. The sample originates from a study of CD8 T cells in ankylosing spondylitis. Study-wide results and caveats: Within ankylosing spondylitis blood, a TCR beta motif made up of roughly eight highly homologous variants appeared to be characteristic. Reported data indicate significant enrichment of disease-linked clones within matched ankylosing spondylitis synovial fluid.

The V call is TRBV7-2, the J call TRBJ1-4; TRBD1 might be the D (5 bases). The receptor was derived from a male donor with ankylosing spondylitis or in good health (not recorded which). The source material was blood, either unsorted or a sorted T cell fraction (not recorded which). This CDR3 reads CASSLAGEFNEKLFF. The DNA of the CDR3 is TGTGCCAGCAGCTTAGCGGGGGAGTTTAATGAAAAACTGTTTTTT. Variable domain in full (rest from reference TRBV7-2 and TRBJ1-4): GAGVSQSPSNKVTEKGKDVELRCDPISGHTALYWYRQSLGQGLEFLIYFQGNSAPDKSGLPSDRFSAERTGGSVSTLTIQRTQQEDSAVYLCASSLAGEFNEKLFFGSGTQLSVL.